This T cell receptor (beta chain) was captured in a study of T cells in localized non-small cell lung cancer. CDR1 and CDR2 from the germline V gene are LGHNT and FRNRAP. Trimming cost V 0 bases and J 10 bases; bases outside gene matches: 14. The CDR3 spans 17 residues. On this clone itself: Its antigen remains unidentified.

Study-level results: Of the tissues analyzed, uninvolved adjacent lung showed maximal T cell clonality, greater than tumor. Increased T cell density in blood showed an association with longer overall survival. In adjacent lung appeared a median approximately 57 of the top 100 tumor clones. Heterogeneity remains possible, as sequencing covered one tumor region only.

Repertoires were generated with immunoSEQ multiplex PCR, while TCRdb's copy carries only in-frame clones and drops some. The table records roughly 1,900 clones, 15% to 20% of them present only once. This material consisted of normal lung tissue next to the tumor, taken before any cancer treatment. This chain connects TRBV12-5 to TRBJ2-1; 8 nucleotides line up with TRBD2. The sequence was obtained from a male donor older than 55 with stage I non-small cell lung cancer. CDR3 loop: CASGLVRSLAGGREQFF. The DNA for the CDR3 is TGTGCTAGTGGTTTGGTAAGAAGTCTAGCGGGTGGTAGGGAGCAGTTCTTC.